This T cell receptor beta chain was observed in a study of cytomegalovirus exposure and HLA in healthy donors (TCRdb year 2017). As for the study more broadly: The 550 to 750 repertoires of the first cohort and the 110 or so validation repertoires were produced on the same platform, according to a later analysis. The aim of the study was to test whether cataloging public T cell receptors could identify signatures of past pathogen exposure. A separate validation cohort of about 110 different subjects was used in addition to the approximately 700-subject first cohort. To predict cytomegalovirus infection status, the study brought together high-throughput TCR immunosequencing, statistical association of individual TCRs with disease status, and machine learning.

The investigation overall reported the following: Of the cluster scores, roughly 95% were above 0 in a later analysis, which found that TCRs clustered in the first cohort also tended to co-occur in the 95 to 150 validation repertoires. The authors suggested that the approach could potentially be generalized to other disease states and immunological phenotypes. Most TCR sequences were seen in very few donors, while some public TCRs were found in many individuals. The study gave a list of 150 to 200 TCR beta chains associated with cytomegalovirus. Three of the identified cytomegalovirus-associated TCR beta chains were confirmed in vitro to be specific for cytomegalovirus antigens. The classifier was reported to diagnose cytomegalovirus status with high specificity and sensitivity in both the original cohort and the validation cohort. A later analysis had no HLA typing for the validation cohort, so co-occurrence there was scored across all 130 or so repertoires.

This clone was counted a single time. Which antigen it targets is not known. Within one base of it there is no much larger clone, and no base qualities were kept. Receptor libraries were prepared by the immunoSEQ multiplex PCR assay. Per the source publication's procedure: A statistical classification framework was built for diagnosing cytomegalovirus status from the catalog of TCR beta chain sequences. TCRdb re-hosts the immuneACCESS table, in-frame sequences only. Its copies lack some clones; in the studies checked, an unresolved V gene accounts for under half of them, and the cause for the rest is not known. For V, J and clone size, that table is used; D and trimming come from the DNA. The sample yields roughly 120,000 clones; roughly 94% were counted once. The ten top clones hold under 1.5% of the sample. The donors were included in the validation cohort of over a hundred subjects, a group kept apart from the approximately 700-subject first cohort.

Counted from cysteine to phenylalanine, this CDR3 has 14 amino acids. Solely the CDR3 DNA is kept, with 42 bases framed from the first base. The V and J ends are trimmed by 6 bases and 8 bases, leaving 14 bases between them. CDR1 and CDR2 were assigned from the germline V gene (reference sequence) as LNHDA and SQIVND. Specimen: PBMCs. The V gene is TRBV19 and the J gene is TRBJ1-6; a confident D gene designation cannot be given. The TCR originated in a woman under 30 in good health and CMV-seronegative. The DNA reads TGTGCCAGTAGATCCCTCGGCGGTCATTCACCCCTCCACTTT. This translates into CASRSLGGHSPLHF.